The 5 T cell receptor beta chains given below trace back to one sample, sequenced in a study of cytomegalovirus exposure and HLA in healthy donors. The PCR was carried out with 60 Vbeta primers and 13 Jbeta primers. Profiled with immunoSEQ multiplex PCR; TCRdb holds only in-frame clones, not every one. The sample lists roughly 170,000 clones; 80% to 85% were seen once. The sequencing sample was made of PBMCs. These receptors were taken from a man aged 25 to 40 in good health and CMV-seronegative.

This chain uses TRBV27 with TRBJ2-5, with D perhaps TRBD2 (5 bases). Trimming took 3 bases from V and 1 from J, leaving 6 bases between them. The CDR3 is 13 residues long. Germline values: CDR1 MNHEY, CDR2 SMNVEV (reference sequence). Written as DNA, the CDR3 is TGTGCCAGCAGTTTTCGGGGCCAAGAGACCCAGTACTTC. Encoded protein: CASSFRGQETQYF.

This rearrangement joins TRBV29-1 to TRBJ2-7; 9 bases match TRBD1. CDR3 length equals 14 residues. Per germline, CDR1 SQVTM and CDR2 ANQGSEA. Trimming cost V 0 bases and J 4 bases; bases outside gene matches: 4. The DNA of the CDR3 is TGCAGCGTTGAAGAAGGGACAGGGAATTACGAGCAGTACTTC. Residues: CSVEEGTGNYEQYF.

The rearrangement joins TRBV7-9 to TRBJ1-1, with TRBD1 identical over 9 bases. The CDR3 is 15 amino acids. V trimming: 1 base; J trimming: 11 bases; junction bases outside the gene matches: 11. Germline V gives CDR1 SEHNR, CDR2 FQNEAQ (reference sequence). CDR3 protein: CASSLDGDREVTAFF. CDR3 DNA sequence: TGTGCCAGCAGCTTAGATGGGGACAGGGAAGTAACCGCTTTCTTT.

V usage is TRBV7-9 and J usage is TRBJ2-5; D ambiguous. TRBJ2-7 matches the DNA end more closely, so the J call is doubtful. This CDR3 has 13 amino acids. Germline V lookup: CDR1 SEHNR, CDR2 FQNEAQ (reference sequence). Written as DNA, the CDR3 is TGTGCCAGCAGCTTAGTCGGAGAACACGAGCAGTACTTC. Encoded protein: CASSLVGEHEQYF.

The chain joins TRBV9 to TRBJ2-1, with 10 positions matching TRBD2. The CDR3 has 18 amino acids. Per the germline V gene, CDR1 is SGDLS and CDR2 is YYNGEE. Trimming took 0 bases from V and 5 from J; bases not matched to a gene: 11. CDR3 in DNA: TGTGCCAGCAGCGTAGGGCTAGCGGGGGATATTCCTGACAATGAGCAGTTCTTC. Translation gives CASSVGLAGDIPDNEQFF.